This TCR beta chain was obtained from a study of tumor and adjacent non-tumor tissue in lung cancer. The library came from three nested PCR rounds adapted from ARM-PCR protocols. TCRdb ran MiXCR on the multiplex PCR reads and lists one entry per CDR3 protein. The repertoire holds some 68,000 distinct CDR3 sequences, more than 75% seen once, with around 45% in the top ten. CDR3 length: 13 residues. The germline V gene has CDR1 SGHDT and CDR2 YYEEEE. V shed 7 bases and J 8 bases; nucleotides not matched to a gene: 8. Notes on this clonotype: Antigen unknown.

No cell sorting was done before RNA was extracted from the tissue. Distant lung tissue was collected more than 3 cm away from the tumor edge. Study-wide points: Patients with more diverse tumor TCRs had worse survival.

Sequencing used distant non-tumor lung tissue. This chain uses TRBV5-6 with TRBJ1-1; TRBD1 matches 10 bases. The TCR was taken from a man between 60 and 75 years old with non-small cell lung cancer. The CDR3 sequence is CASGPWTGGEAFF. For the CDR3, the DNA is TGTGCCAGCGGCCCTTGGACAGGGGGAGAAGCTTTCTTT.